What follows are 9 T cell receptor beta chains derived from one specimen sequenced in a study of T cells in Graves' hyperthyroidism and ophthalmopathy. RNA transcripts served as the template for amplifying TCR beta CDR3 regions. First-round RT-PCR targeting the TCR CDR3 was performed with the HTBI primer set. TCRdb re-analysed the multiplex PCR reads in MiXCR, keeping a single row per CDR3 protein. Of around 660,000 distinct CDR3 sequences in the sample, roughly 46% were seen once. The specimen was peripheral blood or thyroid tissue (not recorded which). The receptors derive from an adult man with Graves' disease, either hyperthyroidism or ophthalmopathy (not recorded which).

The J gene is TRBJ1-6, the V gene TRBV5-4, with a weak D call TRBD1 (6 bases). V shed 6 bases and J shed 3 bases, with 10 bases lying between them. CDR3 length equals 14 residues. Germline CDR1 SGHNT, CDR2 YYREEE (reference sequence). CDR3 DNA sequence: TGTGCCAGCAAAGCAGGGGTCTATAATTCACCCCTCCACTTT. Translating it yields CASKAGVYNSPLHF.

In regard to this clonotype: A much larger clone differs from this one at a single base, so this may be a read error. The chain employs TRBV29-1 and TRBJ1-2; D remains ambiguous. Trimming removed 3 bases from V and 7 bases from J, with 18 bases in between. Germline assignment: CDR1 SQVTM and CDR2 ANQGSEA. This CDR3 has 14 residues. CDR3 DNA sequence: TGCAGCGTTGACGAAGTTGGAGGGTCGGGTGGCTACACCTTC. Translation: CSVDEVGGSGGYTF.

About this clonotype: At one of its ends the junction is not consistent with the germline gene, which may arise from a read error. For the CDR3, the DNA is TGTGCCAGCTGGGTTGACGGACCCGGGGAGACCCGGTACTTC. Its translation is CASWVDGPGETRYF. V is TRBV2 and J is TRBJ2-5; D possibly corresponds to TRBD2 (5 bases). The CDR3 is 14 residues long. Germline CDR1 reads SNHLY; CDR2 reads FYNNEI. The whole variable domain, remainder taken from reference TRBV2 and TRBJ2-5, is EPEVTQTPSHQVTQMGQEVILRCVPISNHLYFYWYRQILGQKVEFLVSFYNNEISEKSEIFDDQFSVERPDGSNFTLKIRSTKLEDSAMYFCASWVDGPGETRYFGPGTRLLVL.

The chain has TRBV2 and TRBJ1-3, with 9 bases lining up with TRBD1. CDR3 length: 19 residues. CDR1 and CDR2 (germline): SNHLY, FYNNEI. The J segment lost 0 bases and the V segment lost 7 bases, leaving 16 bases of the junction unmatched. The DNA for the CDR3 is TGTGCCAGCAACAAACCGGGACAGGGTGAACGAAGCTCTGGAAACACCATATATTTT. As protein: CASNKPGQGERSSGNTIYF.

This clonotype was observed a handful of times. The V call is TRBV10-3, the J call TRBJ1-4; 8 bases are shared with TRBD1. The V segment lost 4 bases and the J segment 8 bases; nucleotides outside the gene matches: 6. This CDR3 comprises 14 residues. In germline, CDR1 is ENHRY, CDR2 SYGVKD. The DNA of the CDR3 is TGTGCCATCAGTGGCACAGGGGGTGAAGAAAAACTGTTTTTT. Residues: CAISGTGGEEKLFF.

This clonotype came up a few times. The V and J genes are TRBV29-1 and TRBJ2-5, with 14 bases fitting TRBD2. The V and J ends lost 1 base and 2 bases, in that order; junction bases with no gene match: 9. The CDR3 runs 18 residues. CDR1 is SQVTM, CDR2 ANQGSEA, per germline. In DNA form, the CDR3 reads TGCAGCGTTGAAGGACCCCCTGGACTAGCGGGAGGTCAAGAGACCCAGTACTTC. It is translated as CSVEGPPGLAGGQETQYF. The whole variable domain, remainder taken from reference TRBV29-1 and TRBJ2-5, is SAVISQKPSRDICQRGTSLTIQCQVDSQVTMMFWYRQQPGQSLTLIATANQGSEATYESGFVIDKFPISRPNLTFSTLTVSNMSPEDSSIYLCSVEGPPGLAGGQETQYFGPGTRLLVL.

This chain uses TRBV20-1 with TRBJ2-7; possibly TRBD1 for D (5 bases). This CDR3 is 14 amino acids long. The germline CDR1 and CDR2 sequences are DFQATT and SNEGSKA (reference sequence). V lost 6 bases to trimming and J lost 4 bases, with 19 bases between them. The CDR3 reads CSAPTTIGAYEQYF. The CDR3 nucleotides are TGCAGTGCCCCGACAACAATAGGGGCTTACGAGCAGTACTTC.

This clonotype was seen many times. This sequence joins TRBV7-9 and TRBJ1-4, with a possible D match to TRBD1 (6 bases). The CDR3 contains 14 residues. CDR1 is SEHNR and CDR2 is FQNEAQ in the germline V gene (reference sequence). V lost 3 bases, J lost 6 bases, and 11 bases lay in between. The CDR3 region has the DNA TGTGCCAGCAGCTTCCGGGGGGCGGATGAAAAACTGTTTTTT. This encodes CASSFRGADEKLFF. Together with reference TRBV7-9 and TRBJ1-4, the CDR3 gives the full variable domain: DTGVSQNPRHKITKRGQNVTFRCDPISEHNRLYWYRQTLGQGPEFLTYFQNEAQLEKSRLLSDRFSAERPKGSFSTLEIQRTEQGDSAMYLCASSFRGADEKLFFGSGTQLSVL.

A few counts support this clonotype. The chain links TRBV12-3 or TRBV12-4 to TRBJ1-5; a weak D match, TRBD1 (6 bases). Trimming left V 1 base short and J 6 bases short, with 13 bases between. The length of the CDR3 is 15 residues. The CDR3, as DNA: TGTGCCAGCAGTTTAGAGGGCAGGGGTGGTCAGCCCCAGCATTTT. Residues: CASSLEGRGGQPQHF.